Following are 21 T cell receptor beta chains from one sample sequenced in a study of T cell responses to AZD1222 COVID-19 vaccine. The assay was immunoSEQ multiplex PCR, and TCRdb's table has in-frame clones only and misses some. The table lists some 130,000 clones, roughly 91% of them singletons. The input for sequencing was peripheral blood, taken on day 0 of AZD1222 vaccination. All receptors come from an adult in good health.

The V and J genes are TRBV2 and TRBJ1-2; a weak D match, TRBD1 (5 bases). V lost 10 bases and J 4 bases, leaving 19 bases between the germline ends. Per germline, CDR1 SNHLY and CDR2 FYNNEI. The CDR3 totals 14 residues. CDR3: CATQADIRVYGYTF. CDR3 in DNA: TGTGCCACCCAGGCGGACATTCGAGTCTATGGCTACACCTTC.

This chain joins TRBV11-3 and TRBJ1-6; TRBD1 might be the D (6 bases). The germline V and J ends were trimmed by 3 bases and 9 bases, with 9 bases remaining between them. In germline, CDR1 is SGHNT, CDR2 YENEEA. The CDR3 sequence is 13 residues long. The CDR3 reads CASSFKGGSPLHF. CDR3 nucleotides: TGTGCCAGCAGCTTCAAAGGGGGTTCACCCCTCCACTTT.

This clone was picked up one time. This sequence joins TRBV2 and TRBJ2-6, with 7 bases identical to TRBD1. Germline CDR1 and CDR2: SNHLY and FYNNEI. This CDR3 region has 17 residues. With V trimmed by 9 bases and J by 0 bases, 11 bases remained unmatched. DNA of the CDR3: TGTGCCAGGGATGAGGGACAGATGAGCTCTGGGGCCAACGTCCTGACTTTC. This gives the protein CARDEGQMSSGANVLTF.

Turning to this clone: This specimen includes other DNA sequences encoding the same CDR3. The chain recombines TRBV6-5 with TRBJ1-1, with D unresolved. The CDR3 is 13 residues long. Germline V gene lookup returns CDR1 MNHEY and CDR2 SVGAGI. The V end was cut by 2 bases, the J end by 0 bases, with 4 bases between. The CDR3 DNA follows: TGTGCCAGCAGTTACCGGCTGAACACTGAAGCTTTCTTT. Amino acids: CASSYRLNTEAFF.

This clone appeared once. V is TRBV18 and J is TRBJ1-1; D perhaps matches TRBD1 (5 bases). The germline V gene has CDR1 KGHSH and CDR2 LQKENI. The CDR3 is 18 residues long. The V gene lost 5 bases and the J gene lost 1 base, with 23 bases spanning the gap. This CDR3 reads CASSFDNGFGAENTEAFF. CDR3 sequence (DNA): TGTGCCAGCTCATTCGACAACGGGTTTGGGGCAGAGAACACTGAAGCTTTCTTT. Supplemented by reference TRBV18 and TRBJ1-1, the full variable domain reads NAGVMQNPRHLVRRRGQEARLRCSPMKGHSHVYWYRQLPEEGLKFMVYLQKENIIDESGMPKERFSAEFPKEGPSILRIQQVVRGDSAAYFCASSFDNGFGAENTEAFFGQGTRLTVV.

The rearrangement links TRBV9 to TRBJ2-1; D not resolved. Deletions cut 7 bases from V and 7 bases from J, with 12 bases between. CDR1 is SGDLS and CDR2 is YYNGEE in the germline V gene. There are 12 residues in the CDR3. Here the CDR3 DNA reads TGTGCCAGCGCCGGACCGTATAATGAGCAGTTCTTC. It specifies CASAGPYNEQFF.

This chain links TRBV6-5 with TRBJ2-5; 7 bases line up with TRBD2. The CDR3 has 11 amino acids. V trimming: 8 bases; J trimming: 4 bases; junction bases outside the gene matches: 1. The germline CDR1 and CDR2 sequences are MNHEY and SVGAGI. The CDR3 DNA follows: TGTGCCAGCCGGACTAGAGAGACCCAGTACTTC. Translation gives CASRTRETQYF.

This clone was observed once. V gene TRBV7-9 combines with J gene TRBJ2-1; D may be TRBD1 (5 bases). The CDR3 totals 15 residues. Between the trimmed V and J ends, which lost 6 bases and 0 bases, there was a span of 12 bases. Germline CDR1 is SEHNR and CDR2 is FQNEAQ (reference sequence). The CDR3 loop reads CASRPQGNSYNEQFF. Written as DNA, the CDR3 is TGTGCCAGCAGACCCCAGGGTAACTCCTACAATGAGCAGTTCTTC. The full variable domain, completed using reference TRBV7-9 and TRBJ2-1, is DTGVSQNPRHKITKRGQNVTFRCDPISEHNRLYWYRQTLGQGPEFLTYFQNEAQLEKSRLLSDRFSAERPKGSFSTLEIQRTEQGDSAMYLCASRPQGNSYNEQFFGPGTRLTVL.

The rearrangement links TRBV15 to TRBJ2-2; D remains ambiguous. The CDR3 runs 13 residues. Germline V gives CDR1 LNHNV, CDR2 YYDKDF (reference sequence). V shed 5 bases and J shed 4 bases, with 8 bases lying between them. CDR3 coding DNA: TGTGCCACCAGCGCCTCTCTCACCGGGGAGCTGTTTTTT. This gives the protein CATSASLTGELFF. Full variable domain (remainder filled in from reference TRBV15 and TRBJ2-2): DAMVIQNPRYQVTQFGKPVTLSCSQTLNHNVMYWYQQKSSQAPKLLFHYYDKDFNNEADTPDNFQSRRPNTSFCFLDIRSPGLGDTAMYLCATSASLTGELFFGEGSRLTVL.

The chain recombines TRBV4-1 with TRBJ1-4; TRBD1 matches at 7 bases. CDR1 MGHRA and CDR2 YSYEKL come from the germline V gene. This CDR3 has 15 residues. With 4 bases clipped from V and 7 bases from J, the junction kept 9 bases outside the gene matches. CDR3 DNA: TGCGCCAGCAGCCTTTGGACAGGATGGAGTGAAAAACTGTTTTTT. Translation: CASSLWTGWSEKLFF.

The genes are TRBV5-1 and TRBJ2-2, with 9 bases fitting TRBD1. The V segment lost 4 bases and the J segment 6 bases; nucleotides outside the gene matches: 10. This CDR3 is 16 amino acids long. The germline V gene has CDR1 SGHRS and CDR2 YFSETQ. CDR3 sequence (DNA): TGCGCCAGCAGCAACGCCGGGACAGGGATATCCGGGGAGCTGTTTTTT. Amino acids: CASSNAGTGISGELFF.

This rearrangement joins TRBV4-1 to TRBJ1-1; no clear D gene. Per the germline V gene, CDR1 is MGHRA and CDR2 is YSYEKL. The CDR3 extends over 17 amino acids. V shed 1 base and J shed 0 bases, with 15 bases lying between them. The CDR3 DNA is TGCGCCAGCAGCCAAGGGGAGCGGCACTTTGTGAACACTGAAGCTTTCTTT. Translating gives CASSQGERHFVNTEAFF.

In this sample, this clone turned up once. V usage is TRBV4-1 and J usage is TRBJ2-7; D may correspond to TRBD1 or TRBD2 (5 bases each). Trimming cost V 1 base and J 0 bases, with 10 bases left between them. This CDR3 has 15 amino acids. The germline gives CDR1 MGHRA, CDR2 YSYEKL. Here the CDR3 reads CASSQVPGSSYEQYF. The CDR3 DNA is TGCGCCAGCAGCCAAGTGCCAGGGAGCTCCTACGAGCAGTACTTC.

This sequence joins TRBV5-1 and TRBJ1-1, with 7 bases lining up with TRBD1. CDR1 SGHRS and CDR2 YFSETQ come from the germline V gene. There are 15 residues in the CDR3. V lost 4 bases to trimming and J lost 1 base; unmatched junction nucleotides: 7. CDR3 nucleotides: TGCGCCAGCAGCGTTAGGGACAGTAAGAACACTGAAGCTTTCTTT. This encodes CASSVRDSKNTEAFF.

The chain carries TRBV5-5 and TRBJ1-1; D not certain. The germline V gene has CDR1 SGHKS and CDR2 YYEKEE (reference sequence). The V end lost 2 bases, the J end lost 2 bases, and 7 bases lay between the germline ends. The CDR3 sequence is 13 residues long. The CDR3 reads CASSFHLNTEAFF. Written as DNA, the CDR3 is TGTGCCAGCAGCTTCCATCTTAACACTGAAGCTTTCTTT.

The chain has TRBV3-1 (or the pseudogene TRBV3-2) and TRBJ1-2; D unresolved. This CDR3 is 12 amino acids long. V lost 4 bases to trimming and J lost 8 bases, with 11 bases between them. In germline, CDR1 is LGHDT, CDR2 YNNKEL (reference sequence). CDR3 protein: CASSRWVGGYTF. Written as DNA, the CDR3 is TGTGCCAGCAGCCGTTGGGTTGGAGGCTACACCTTC.

The gene calls are TRBV23-1 and TRBJ2-3; no definite D call. TRBV23-1 is an ORF, with its function uncertain. CDR3 length: 11 residues. V was pared by 0 bases and J by 5 bases, with 0 bases between. The CDR3 nucleotides read TGCGCCAGCAGTCAATCAGATACGCAGTATTTT. Protein product: CASSQSDTQYF.

In DNA form, the CDR3 reads TGCAGTGCTCGGGGGGGCAGGGAGCAGTTCTTC. Translated: CSARGGREQFF. V usage is TRBV20-1 and J usage is TRBJ2-1; 8 nucleotides line up with TRBD2. The CDR3 sequence is 11 residues long. With 5 bases clipped from V and 10 bases from J, the junction kept 4 bases outside the gene matches. Germline assignment: CDR1 DFQATT and CDR2 SNEGSKA (reference sequence).

The chain combines TRBV18 with TRBJ1-2; D ambiguous. Per the germline V gene, CDR1 is KGHSH and CDR2 is LQKENI. The CDR3 length is 11 residues. V was shortened by 5 bases and J by 4 bases, with 5 bases between the two germline ends. The CDR3 is CASSNSYGYTF. The CDR3, as DNA: TGTGCCAGCTCAAATAGCTATGGCTACACCTTC.

The rearrangement uses TRBV28 and TRBJ2-7; possibly TRBD2 for D (6 bases). The germline V gene encodes CDR1 MDHEN and CDR2 SYDVKM. V gave up 5 bases and J gave up 2 bases, with 13 bases separating them. The CDR3 is made up of 14 amino acids. CDR3 DNA sequence: TGTGCCAGCAGTGGGGCGGGGCAGACCTACGAGCAGTACTTC. Translated: CASSGAGQTYEQYF.

The chain links TRBV27 to TRBJ1-2; no clear D gene. The CDR3 sequence is 16 residues long. In germline, CDR1 is MNHEY, CDR2 SMNVEV (reference sequence). Deletions cut 4 bases from V and 2 bases from J, with 17 bases between. The CDR3 loop is CASSSHLPSSNYGYTF. The CDR3 DNA reads as TGTGCCAGCAGTTCACACCTACCTTCGTCGAACTATGGCTACACCTTC.